One sample yielded the 21 T cell receptor beta chains listed below, sequenced in a study of T cells after yellow fever vaccination. MiXCR was run by TCRdb on the 5' RACE reads, yielding one entry per CDR3 protein. The repertoire holds about 550,000 distinct CDR3 sequences, with 15% to 20% as singletons. The specimen comprised PBMCs, sampled 15 days after the yellow fever booster vaccination. These receptors were obtained from a man aged 25 to 45 who received the YFV17D yellow fever vaccine.

This clonotype was seen only a few times. The V call is TRBV29-1, the J call TRBJ2-7; 7 bases match TRBD1. This CDR3 comprises 13 residues. From germline, CDR1 is SQVTM and CDR2 ANQGSEA. Unmatched junction bases numbered 7, after V lost 6 bases and J lost 2 bases. The CDR3 nucleotides are TGCAGCGTCGAGGGACAGCCTCCCTACGAGCAGTACTTC. It translates to CSVEGQPPYEQYF.

This chain joins TRBV20-1 and TRBJ1-2; tentatively, D is TRBD1 (5 bases). The CDR3 runs 13 residues. Germline CDR1 and CDR2: DFQATT and SNEGSKA (reference sequence). V lost 6 bases, J lost 5 bases, and 16 bases lay in between. CDR3 DNA: TGCAGTGCCCCCGGGACCATAAGTTATGGCTACACCTTC. Encoded protein: CSAPGTISYGYTF.

V and J are TRBV10-3 and TRBJ2-1; TRBD1 matches at 12 bases. Germline values: CDR1 ENHRY, CDR2 SYGVKD. V was pared by 10 bases and J by 7 bases, with 11 bases of the junction left unmatched. This CDR3 region has 15 residues. CDR3 coding DNA: TGTGCCACCAGGCCTGGGACAGGGGGCCGGAATGAGCAGTTCTTC. Amino acid sequence: CATRPGTGGRNEQFF.

The genes are TRBV27 and TRBJ2-2; D possibly corresponds to TRBD1 (7 bases). V was cut by 6 bases and J by 7 bases, with 21 bases left in between. In germline, CDR1 is MNHEY, CDR2 SMNVEV (reference sequence). This CDR3 has 16 residues. The CDR3 here is CASSPNDRVGSGELFF. The CDR3 DNA follows: TGTGCCAGCAGCCCTAACGACAGGGTCGGGAGCGGGGAGCTGTTTTTT.

Notes on this clonotype: Compared with germline, one end of the junction differs, possibly owing to a read error. The chain links TRBV27 to TRBJ2-7, with TRBD1 matching over 8 bases. The CDR3 totals 15 residues. Germline assignment: CDR1 MNHEY and CDR2 SMNVEV (reference sequence). The CDR3 protein is CTSSFGDRISYEQYF. The CDR3 DNA sequence: TGTACCAGCAGTTTCGGGGACAGGATCTCCTACGAGCAGTACTTC.

This clonotype was observed at least ten times. The chain carries TRBV27 and TRBJ2-3; 7 bases map to TRBD2. CDR3 length: 13 residues. V lost 6 bases, J lost 1 base, and 1 base stayed unmatched. Per the germline V gene, CDR1 is MNHEY and CDR2 is SMNVEV (reference sequence). CDR3 region: CASRLAGTDTQYF. For the CDR3, the DNA is TGTGCCAGCAGGCTAGCGGGCACAGATACGCAGTATTTT.

This clonotype came up a few times. The chain carries TRBV4-2 and TRBJ2-7; D unclear. From germline, CDR1 is LGHNA and CDR2 YNFKEQ. The CDR3 is made up of 13 amino acids. Trimming took off 2 bases at V and 6 bases at J, with 11 bases between the two ends. This CDR3 is CASSQRAWGEQYF. As DNA, the CDR3 is TGTGCCAGCAGCCAAAGGGCCTGGGGCGAGCAGTACTTC.

The chain carries TRBV7-9 and TRBJ1-1; D unresolved. Germline-derived CDR1 and CDR2 are SEHNR and FQNEAQ (reference sequence). Between the trimmed V and J ends, which lost 3 bases and 5 bases, there was a span of 10 bases. This CDR3 has 13 amino acids. In DNA, the CDR3 is TGTGCCAGCAGCTTGAAGATGGATACTGAAGCTTTCTTT. Translating gives CASSLKMDTEAFF.

This rearrangement joins TRBV6-2 or TRBV6-3 to TRBJ1-1, with D possibly being TRBD1 (5 bases). Trimming stripped 2 bases from V and 0 bases from J, with 7 bases between. The CDR3 has 14 amino acids. The V gene's germline CDR1 is MNHEY and CDR2 SVGEGT. Here the CDR3 DNA reads TGTGCCAGCAGTTACGGGGGGATGAACACTGAAGCTTTCTTT. It yields the protein CASSYGGMNTEAFF.

The CDR3 reads CASSHDRGEQYF. CDR3 nucleotides: TGTGCCAGCTCTCACGACCGCGGTGAGCAGTACTTC. This chain uses TRBV18 with TRBJ2-7; D gene ambiguous. With 6 bases removed from V and 7 bases from J, the gap between germline ends came to 13 bases. This CDR3 has 12 residues. Germline V gene lookup returns CDR1 KGHSH and CDR2 LQKENI.

The chain is built from TRBV20-1 and TRBJ2-7; D is ambiguous. This CDR3 has 12 residues. The V and J ends lost 2 bases and 3 bases respectively, with 8 bases between them. Germline lookup yields CDR1 DFQATT and CDR2 SNEGSKA (reference sequence). CDR3 sequence: CSARWSLYEQYF. In DNA form, the CDR3 reads TGCAGTGCTAGATGGAGTCTCTACGAGCAGTACTTC.

The table lists this clonotype with a count of one. The chain uses TRBV5-5 and TRBJ2-2; 8 positions match TRBD2. The CDR3 covers 15 residues. The trim removed 2 bases at V and 6 bases at J, leaving 6 bases unmatched. Germline loops: CDR1 SGHKS, CDR2 YYEKEE (reference sequence). Here the CDR3 reads CASSLSYGRAGELFF. In DNA form, the CDR3 reads TGTGCCAGCAGCTTATCGTACGGGAGGGCCGGGGAGCTGTTTTTT.

The rearrangement joins TRBV5-1 to TRBJ2-5; 12 bases match TRBD1. The CDR3 has 15 residues. V lost 5 bases and J lost 5; bases outside the gene matches: 7. Germline V gene data show CDR1 as SGHRS and CDR2 as YFSETQ. CDR3 nucleotide sequence: TGCGCCAGCAGATACGGGACAGGGGGCCAGGAGACCCAGTACTTC. This translates into CASRYGTGGQETQYF.

This chain connects TRBV12-3 or TRBV12-4 to TRBJ1-4; TRBD1 aligns across 8 bases. This CDR3 is 13 amino acids long. With V trimmed by 5 bases and J by 8 bases, 4 bases remained unmatched. The CDR3 protein is CASSVRDREKLFF. The CDR3 DNA reads TGTGCCAGCAGTGTAAGGGACAGGGAAAAACTGTTTTTT.

Remarks on this clonotype: The junction shows a germline mismatch at one end, possibly a read error. This chain links TRBV7-7 with TRBJ2-1; 10 positions match TRBD2. The CDR3 extends over 14 amino acids. The germline V gene encodes CDR1 SSHAT and CDR2 FNYEAQ (reference sequence). CDR3 residues: CASSPGTSAREQFF. As DNA, the CDR3 is TGTGCTAGCAGCCCCGGGACTAGCGCCCGTGAGCAGTTCTTC.

This clonotype has only a few counts. This rearrangement joins TRBV27 to TRBJ1-1; 12 nucleotides match TRBD1. V dropped 10 bases and J dropped 4; count of bases not matched to a gene: 13. This CDR3 comprises 16 residues. Germline loops: CDR1 MNHEY, CDR2 SMNVEV (reference sequence). In DNA form, the CDR3 reads TGTGCCACCGACGGGGGGACAGGGGGCTTTGGCACTGAAGCTTTCTTT. Its protein product is CATDGGTGGFGTEAFF.

This clonotype was detected a few times. The junction departs from the called germline gene at one end, perhaps through a read error. The V call is TRBV11-2, the J call TRBJ2-7, with D perhaps TRBD1 or TRBD2 (6 bases each). Germline assignment: CDR1 SGHAT and CDR2 FQNNGV. The CDR3 is made up of 13 amino acids. The CDR3 DNA sequence: TGTGCCAGCAGCTTAGAGACGGGGGCAATCAAAGGATTC. It yields the protein CASSLETGAIKGF.

V gene TRBV7-2 combines with J gene TRBJ2-3, with D unresolved. V was shortened by 5 bases and J by 2 bases, with 20 bases between the two germline ends. Germline V CDR1 and CDR2: SGHTA, FQGNSA. CDR3 size: 17 residues. The CDR3 coding sequence is TGTGCCAGCAGCCAAGGTCGGGTTTCCAAAGTCACAGATACGCAGTATTTT. This gives the protein CASSQGRVSKVTDTQYF.

The V gene is TRBV7-9, the J gene TRBJ2-7; D gene unclear. CDR3 length: 10 amino acids. With 4 bases removed from V and 6 bases from J, the gap between germline ends came to 4 bases. CDR1 is SEHNR, CDR2 FQNEAQ, per germline (reference sequence). Written as DNA, the CDR3 is TGTGCCAGCAGCTCTACCGAGCAGTACTTC. Translated: CASSSTEQYF.

This clonotype was observed a handful of times. This rearrangement joins TRBV6-5 to TRBJ1-1; D is ambiguous. This CDR3 region has 15 residues. Looked up from germline, CDR1 is MNHEY and CDR2 is SVGAGI. V was shortened by 0 bases and J by 5 bases, with 13 bases between the two germline ends. CDR3 sequence: CASSYSGGRETEAFF. CDR3 nucleotides: TGTGCCAGCAGTTACTCGGGTGGTAGGGAAACTGAAGCTTTCTTT.

This sequence joins TRBV20-1 and TRBJ2-1; 8 bases line up with TRBD2. The CDR3 contains 14 residues. The germline CDR1 and CDR2 sequences are DFQATT and SNEGSKA (reference sequence). Germline trimming cut 4 bases from V and 7 bases from J; bases unmatched to any gene: 9. CDR3 in amino acids: CSATSGSSLNEQFF. CDR3 DNA sequence: TGCAGTGCTACCAGCGGGAGTTCTTTGAATGAGCAGTTCTTC.